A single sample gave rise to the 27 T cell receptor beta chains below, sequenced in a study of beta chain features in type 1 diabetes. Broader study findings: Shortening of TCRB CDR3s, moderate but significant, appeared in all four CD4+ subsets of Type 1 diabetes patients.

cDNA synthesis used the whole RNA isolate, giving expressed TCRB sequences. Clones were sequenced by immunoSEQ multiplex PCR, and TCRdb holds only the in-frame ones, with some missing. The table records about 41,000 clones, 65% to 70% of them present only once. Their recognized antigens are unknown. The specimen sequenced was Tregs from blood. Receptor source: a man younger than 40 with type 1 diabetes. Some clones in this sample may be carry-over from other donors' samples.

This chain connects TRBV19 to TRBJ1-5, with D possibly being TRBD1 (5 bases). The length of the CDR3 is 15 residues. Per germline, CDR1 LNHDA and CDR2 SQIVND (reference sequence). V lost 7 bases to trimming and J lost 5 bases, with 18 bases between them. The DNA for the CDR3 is TGTGCCAGTACCCCGGGAGGGGCCCGCTATCAGCCCCAGCATTTT. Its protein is CASTPGGARYQPQHF.

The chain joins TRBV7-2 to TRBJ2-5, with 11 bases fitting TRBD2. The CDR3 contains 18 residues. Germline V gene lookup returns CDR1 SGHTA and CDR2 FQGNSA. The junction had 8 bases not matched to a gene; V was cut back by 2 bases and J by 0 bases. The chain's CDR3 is CASSLLPSGGKYQETQYF. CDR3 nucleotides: TGTGCCAGCAGCTTACTCCCTAGCGGGGGGAAATACCAAGAGACCCAGTACTTC.

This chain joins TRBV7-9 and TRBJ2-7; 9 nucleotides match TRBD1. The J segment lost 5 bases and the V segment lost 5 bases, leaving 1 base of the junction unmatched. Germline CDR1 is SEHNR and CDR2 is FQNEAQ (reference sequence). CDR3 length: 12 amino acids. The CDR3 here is CASSRTGDEQYF. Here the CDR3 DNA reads TGTGCCAGCAGCCGGACAGGGGACGAGCAGTACTTC.

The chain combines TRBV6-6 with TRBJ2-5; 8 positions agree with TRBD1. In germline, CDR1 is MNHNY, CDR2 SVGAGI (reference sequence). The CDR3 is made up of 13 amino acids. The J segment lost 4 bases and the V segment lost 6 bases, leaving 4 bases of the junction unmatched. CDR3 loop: CASSRDRGETQYF. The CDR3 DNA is TGTGCCAGCAGCCGAGACAGGGGAGAGACCCAGTACTTC.

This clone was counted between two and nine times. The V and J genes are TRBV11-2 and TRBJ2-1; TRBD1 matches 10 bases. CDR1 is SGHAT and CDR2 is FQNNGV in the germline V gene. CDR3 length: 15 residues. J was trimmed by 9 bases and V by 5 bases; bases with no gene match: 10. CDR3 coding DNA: TGTGCCAGCAGCCCCGGGACAGGGGCTCTGGGTGAGCAGTTCTTC. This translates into CASSPGTGALGEQFF.

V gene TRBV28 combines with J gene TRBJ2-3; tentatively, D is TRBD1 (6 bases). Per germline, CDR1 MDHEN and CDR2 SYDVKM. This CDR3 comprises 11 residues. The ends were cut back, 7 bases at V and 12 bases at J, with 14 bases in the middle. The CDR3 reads CASTLKGDQYF. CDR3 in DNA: TGTGCCAGCACCTTGAAGGGGGACCAGTATTTT.

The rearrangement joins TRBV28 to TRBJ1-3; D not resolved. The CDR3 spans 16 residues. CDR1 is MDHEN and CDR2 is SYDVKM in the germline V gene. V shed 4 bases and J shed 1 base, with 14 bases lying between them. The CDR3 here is CASSSGEAPSGNTIYF. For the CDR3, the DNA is TGTGCCAGCAGTTCTGGAGAGGCCCCGTCTGGAAACACCATATATTTT.

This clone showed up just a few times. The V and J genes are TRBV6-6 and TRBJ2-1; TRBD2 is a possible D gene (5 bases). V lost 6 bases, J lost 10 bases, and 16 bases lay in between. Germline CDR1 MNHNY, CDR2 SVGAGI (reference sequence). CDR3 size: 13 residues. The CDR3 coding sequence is TGTGCCAGCAGCCTCAGAGAGGGCGGCGAGCAGTTCTTC. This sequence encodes CASSLREGGEQFF.

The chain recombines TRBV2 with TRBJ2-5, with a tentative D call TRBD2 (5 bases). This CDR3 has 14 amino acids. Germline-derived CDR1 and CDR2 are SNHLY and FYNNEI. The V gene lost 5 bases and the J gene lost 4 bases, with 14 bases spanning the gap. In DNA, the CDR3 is TGTGCCAGCAGTCCCTCCTCTGGAGGAGAGACCCAGTACTTC. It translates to CASSPSSGGETQYF. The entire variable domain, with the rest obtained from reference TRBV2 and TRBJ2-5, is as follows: EPEVTQTPSHQVTQMGQEVILRCVPISNHLYFYWYRQILGQKVEFLVSFYNNEISEKSEIFDDQFSVERPDGSNFTLKIRSTKLEDSAMYFCASSPSSGGETQYFGPGTRLLVL.

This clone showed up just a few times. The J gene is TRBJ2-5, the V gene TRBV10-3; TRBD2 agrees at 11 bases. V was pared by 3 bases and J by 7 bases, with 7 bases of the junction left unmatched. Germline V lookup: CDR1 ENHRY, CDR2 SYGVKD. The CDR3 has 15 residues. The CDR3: CAISDRLAGGGTQYF. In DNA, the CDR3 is TGTGCCATCAGTGACCGGCTAGCGGGGGGAGGGACCCAGTACTTC.

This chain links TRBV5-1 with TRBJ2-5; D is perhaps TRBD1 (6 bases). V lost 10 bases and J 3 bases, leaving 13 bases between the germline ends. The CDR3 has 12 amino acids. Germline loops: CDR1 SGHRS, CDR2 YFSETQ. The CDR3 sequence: CASAGTKETQYF. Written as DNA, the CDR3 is TGCGCCTCTGCCGGGACAAAAGAGACCCAGTACTTC.

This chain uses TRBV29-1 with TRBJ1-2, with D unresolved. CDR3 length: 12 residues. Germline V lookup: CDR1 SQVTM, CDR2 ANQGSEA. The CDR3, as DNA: TGCACCACTTTTCAGGTGATCTATGGCTACACCTTC. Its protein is CTTFQVIYGYTF.

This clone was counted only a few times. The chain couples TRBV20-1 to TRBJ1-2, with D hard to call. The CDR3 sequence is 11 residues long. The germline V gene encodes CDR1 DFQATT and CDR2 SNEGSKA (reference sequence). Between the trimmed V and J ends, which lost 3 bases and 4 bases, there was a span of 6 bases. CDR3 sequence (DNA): TGCAGTGCTAGTATCGGCTATGGCTACACCTTC. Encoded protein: CSASIGYGYTF.

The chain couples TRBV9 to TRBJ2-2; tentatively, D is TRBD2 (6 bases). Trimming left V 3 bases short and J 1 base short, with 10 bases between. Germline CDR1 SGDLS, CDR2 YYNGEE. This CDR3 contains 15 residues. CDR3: CASSAWRGNTGELFF. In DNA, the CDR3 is TGTGCCAGCAGCGCGTGGAGGGGGAACACCGGGGAGCTGTTTTTT.

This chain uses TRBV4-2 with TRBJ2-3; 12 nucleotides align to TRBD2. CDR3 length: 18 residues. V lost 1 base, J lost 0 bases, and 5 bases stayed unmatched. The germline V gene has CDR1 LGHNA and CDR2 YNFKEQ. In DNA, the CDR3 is TGTGCCAGCAGCCAAGTCGGACTAGCGGGGACTAGCACAGATACGCAGTATTTT. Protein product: CASSQVGLAGTSTDTQYF.

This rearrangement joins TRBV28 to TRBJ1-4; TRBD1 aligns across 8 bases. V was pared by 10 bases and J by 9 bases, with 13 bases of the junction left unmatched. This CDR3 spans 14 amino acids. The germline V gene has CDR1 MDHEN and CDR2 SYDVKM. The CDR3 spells CATRRTGRFQKLFF. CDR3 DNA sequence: TGTGCCACCAGACGGACAGGGAGGTTTCAAAAACTGTTTTTT.

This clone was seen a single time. Here the CDR3 DNA reads TGTGCCAGCAGCGCCGGACAGGGCGCCGGGGAGCTGTTTTTT. It codes for CASSAGQGAGELFF. The chain is built from TRBV7-9 and TRBJ2-2, with 8 bases matching TRBD1. The CDR3 is 14 amino acids. CDR1 and CDR2 (germline): SEHNR, FQNEAQ (reference sequence). V lost 5 bases and J lost 6; bases outside the gene matches: 5.

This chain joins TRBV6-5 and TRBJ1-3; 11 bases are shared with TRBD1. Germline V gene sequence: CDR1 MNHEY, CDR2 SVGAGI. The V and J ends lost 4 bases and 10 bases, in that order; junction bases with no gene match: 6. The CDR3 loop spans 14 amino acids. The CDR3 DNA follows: TGTGCCAGCAGTTTCGGGACAGGGGGAGCTACCATATATTTT. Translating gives CASSFGTGGATIYF.

CDR3 sequence reads: CASREGPPYEQYF. The CDR3 DNA sequence: TGTGCCAGCAGGGAGGGCCCTCCCTACGAGCAGTACTTC. This chain joins TRBV28 and TRBJ2-7; a possible D gene is TRBD2 (6 bases). V shed 6 bases and J shed 2 bases, with 11 bases lying between them. This CDR3 is 13 amino acids long. In germline, CDR1 is MDHEN, CDR2 SYDVKM.

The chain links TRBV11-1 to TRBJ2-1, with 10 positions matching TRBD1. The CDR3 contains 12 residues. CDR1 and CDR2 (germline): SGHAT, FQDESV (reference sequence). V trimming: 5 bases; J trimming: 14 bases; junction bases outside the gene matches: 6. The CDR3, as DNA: TGTGCCAGCAGCGGCAGCGGGACAGGGGAGTTCTTC. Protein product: CASSGSGTGEFF.

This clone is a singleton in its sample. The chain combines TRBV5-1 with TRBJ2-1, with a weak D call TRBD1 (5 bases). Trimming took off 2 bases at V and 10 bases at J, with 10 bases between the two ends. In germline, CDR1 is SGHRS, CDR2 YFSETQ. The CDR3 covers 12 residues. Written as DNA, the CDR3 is TGCGCCAGCAGCTTCAGGGATAGGGAGCAGTTCTTC. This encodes CASSFRDREQFF.

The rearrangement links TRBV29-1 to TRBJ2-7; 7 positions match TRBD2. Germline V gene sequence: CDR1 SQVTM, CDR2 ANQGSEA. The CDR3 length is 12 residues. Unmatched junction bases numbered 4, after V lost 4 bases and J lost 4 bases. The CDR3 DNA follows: TGCAGCGTTGGCGGGGGTGGGTACGAGCAGTACTTC. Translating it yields CSVGGGGYEQYF.

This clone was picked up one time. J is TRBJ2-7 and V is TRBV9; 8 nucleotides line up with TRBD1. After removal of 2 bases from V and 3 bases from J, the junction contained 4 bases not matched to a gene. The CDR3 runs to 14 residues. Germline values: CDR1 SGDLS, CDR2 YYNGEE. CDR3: CASSVEQGGYEQYF. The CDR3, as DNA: TGTGCCAGCAGCGTTGAACAGGGGGGCTACGAGCAGTACTTC.

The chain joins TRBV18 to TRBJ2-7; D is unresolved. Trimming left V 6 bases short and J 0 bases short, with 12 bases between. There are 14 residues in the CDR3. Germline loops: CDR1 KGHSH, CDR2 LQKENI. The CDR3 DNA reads TGTGCCAGCTCTCCCCTCCCGAGCTCCTACGAGCAGTACTTC. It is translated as CASSPLPSSYEQYF.

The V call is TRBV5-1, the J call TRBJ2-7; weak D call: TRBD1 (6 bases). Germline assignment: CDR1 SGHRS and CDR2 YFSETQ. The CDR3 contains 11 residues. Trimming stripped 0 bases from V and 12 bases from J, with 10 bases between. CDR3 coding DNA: TGCGCCAGCAGCTTGGGCAGGGGCGTGTACTTC. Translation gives CASSLGRGVYF.

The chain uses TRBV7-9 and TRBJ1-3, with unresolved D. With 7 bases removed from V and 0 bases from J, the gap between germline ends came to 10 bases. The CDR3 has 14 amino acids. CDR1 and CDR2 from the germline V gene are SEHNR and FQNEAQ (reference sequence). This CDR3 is CASTQGGSGNTIYF. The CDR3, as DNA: TGTGCCAGCACCCAAGGAGGCTCTGGAAACACCATATATTTT.

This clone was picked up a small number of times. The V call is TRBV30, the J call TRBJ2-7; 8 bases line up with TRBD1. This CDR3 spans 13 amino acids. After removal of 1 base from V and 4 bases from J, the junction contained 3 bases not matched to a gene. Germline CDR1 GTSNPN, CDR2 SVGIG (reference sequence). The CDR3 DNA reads TGTGCCTGGAGTGGACAGGGGCCATACGAGCAGTACTTC. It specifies CAWSGQGPYEQYF.